This T cell receptor (beta chain) was sequenced for a study of blood T cell repertoires in COVID-19. Study in general: Nucleic acid was either cDNA or gDNA, and it came from T cells, B-cell-depleted T cells, or PBMCs.

This CDR3 has 15 residues. CDR1 is SGHRS, CDR2 YFSETQ, per germline. Unmatched junction bases numbered 11, after V lost 4 bases and J lost 5 bases. Some clones are missing from TCRdb's copy, which holds only in-frame ones; the method was immunoSEQ multiplex PCR. The table lists around 320,000 clones, roughly 90% of them singletons. The chain employs TRBV5-1 and TRBJ2-5; 7 bases map to TRBD1. The sequencing sample was made of peripheral blood. The clonotype originates from a woman younger than 45 with COVID-19, enrolled during active disease. The CDR3 spells CASSLGTALGETQYF. The CDR3 DNA sequence: TGCGCCAGCAGCCTGGGGACAGCCTTGGGGGAGACCCAGTACTTC.